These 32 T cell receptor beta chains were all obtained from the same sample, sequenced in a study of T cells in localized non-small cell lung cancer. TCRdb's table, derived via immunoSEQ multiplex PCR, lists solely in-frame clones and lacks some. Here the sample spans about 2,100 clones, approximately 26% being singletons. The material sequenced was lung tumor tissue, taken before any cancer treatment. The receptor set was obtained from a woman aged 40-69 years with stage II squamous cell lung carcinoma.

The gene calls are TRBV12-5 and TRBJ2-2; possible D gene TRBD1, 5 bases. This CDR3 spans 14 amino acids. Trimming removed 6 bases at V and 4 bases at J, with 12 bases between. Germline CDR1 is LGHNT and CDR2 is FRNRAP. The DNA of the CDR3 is TGTGCTAGTGGGTCAGGGATTGGCACCGGGGAGCTGTTTTTT. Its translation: CASGSGIGTGELFF.

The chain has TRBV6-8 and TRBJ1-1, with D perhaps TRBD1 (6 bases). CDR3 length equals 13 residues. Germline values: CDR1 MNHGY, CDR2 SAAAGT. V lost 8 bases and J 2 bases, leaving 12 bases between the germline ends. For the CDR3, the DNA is TGTGCCAGCTATGGGGGGCGAAACACTGAAGCTTTCTTT. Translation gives CASYGGRNTEAFF.

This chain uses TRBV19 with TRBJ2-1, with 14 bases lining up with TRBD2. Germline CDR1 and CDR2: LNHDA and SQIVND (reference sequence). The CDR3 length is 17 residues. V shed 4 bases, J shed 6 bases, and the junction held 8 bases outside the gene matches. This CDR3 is CASSRGLAGVSGNEQFF. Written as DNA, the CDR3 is TGTGCCAGTAGTAGGGGACTAGCGGGAGTTTCAGGCAATGAGCAGTTCTTC.

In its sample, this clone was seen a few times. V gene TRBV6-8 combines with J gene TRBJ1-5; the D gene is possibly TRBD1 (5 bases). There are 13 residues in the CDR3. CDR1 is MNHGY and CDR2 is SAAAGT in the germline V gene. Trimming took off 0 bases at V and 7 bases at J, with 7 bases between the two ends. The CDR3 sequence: CASSYSWGQPQHF. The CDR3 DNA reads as TGTGCCAGCAGTTACTCATGGGGGCAGCCCCAGCATTTT.

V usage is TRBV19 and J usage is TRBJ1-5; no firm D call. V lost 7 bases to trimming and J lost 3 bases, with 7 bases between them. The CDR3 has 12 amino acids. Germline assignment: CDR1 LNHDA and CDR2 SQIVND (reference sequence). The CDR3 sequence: CASNGNNQPQHF. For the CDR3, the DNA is TGTGCCAGTAATGGAAACAATCAGCCCCAGCATTTT.

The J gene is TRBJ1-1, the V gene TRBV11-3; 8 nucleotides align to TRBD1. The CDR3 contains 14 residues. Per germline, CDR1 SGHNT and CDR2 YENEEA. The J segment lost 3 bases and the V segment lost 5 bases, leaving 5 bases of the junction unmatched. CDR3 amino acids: CASSPGGDDTEAFF. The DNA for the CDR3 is TGTGCCAGCAGCCCAGGGGGCGACGACACTGAAGCTTTCTTT.

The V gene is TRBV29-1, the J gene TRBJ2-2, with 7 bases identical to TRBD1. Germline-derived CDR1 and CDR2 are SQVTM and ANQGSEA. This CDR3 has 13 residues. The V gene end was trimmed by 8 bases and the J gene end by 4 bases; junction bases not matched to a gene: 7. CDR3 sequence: CSFTGVGTGELFF. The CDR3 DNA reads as TGCAGCTTCACAGGGGTCGGCACCGGGGAGCTGTTTTTT.

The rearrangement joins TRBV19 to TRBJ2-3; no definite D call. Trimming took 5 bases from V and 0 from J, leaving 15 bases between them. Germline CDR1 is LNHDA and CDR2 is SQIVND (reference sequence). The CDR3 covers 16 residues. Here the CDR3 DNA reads TGTGCCAGTAGTCCCCGAGGCCAGAGTAGCACAGATACGCAGTATTTT. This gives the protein CASSPRGQSSTDTQYF.

The CDR3 protein is CASSPDLKRGGRANLYNEQFF. CDR3 nucleotides: TGTGCCAGCAGCCCAGATCTAAAAAGAGGTGGGAGGGCTAATTTGTACAATGAGCAGTTCTTC. The chain combines TRBV14 with TRBJ2-1, with 7 bases fitting TRBD2. After removal of 4 bases from V and 4 bases from J, the junction contained 25 bases not matched to a gene. The germline gives CDR1 SGHDN, CDR2 FVKESK. The CDR3 totals 21 residues.

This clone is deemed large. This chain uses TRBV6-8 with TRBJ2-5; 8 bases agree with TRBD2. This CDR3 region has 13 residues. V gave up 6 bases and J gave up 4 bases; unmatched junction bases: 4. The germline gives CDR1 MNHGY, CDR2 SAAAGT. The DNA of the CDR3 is TGTGCCAGCAGGGCCAGCGGGAGAGAGACCCAGTACTTC. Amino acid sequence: CASRASGRETQYF.

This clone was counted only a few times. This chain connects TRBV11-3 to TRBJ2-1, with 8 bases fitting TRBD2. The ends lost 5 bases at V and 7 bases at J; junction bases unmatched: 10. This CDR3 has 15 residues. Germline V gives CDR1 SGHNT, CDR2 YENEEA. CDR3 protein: CASSPQAGVGNEQFF. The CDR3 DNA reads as TGTGCCAGCAGCCCCCAAGCGGGAGTAGGTAATGAGCAGTTCTTC.

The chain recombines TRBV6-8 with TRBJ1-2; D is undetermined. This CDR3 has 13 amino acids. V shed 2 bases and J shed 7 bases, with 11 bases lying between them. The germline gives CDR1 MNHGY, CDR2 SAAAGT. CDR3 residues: CASSYVPGRGYTF. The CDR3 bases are TGTGCCAGCAGTTACGTGCCCGGACGTGGCTACACCTTC.

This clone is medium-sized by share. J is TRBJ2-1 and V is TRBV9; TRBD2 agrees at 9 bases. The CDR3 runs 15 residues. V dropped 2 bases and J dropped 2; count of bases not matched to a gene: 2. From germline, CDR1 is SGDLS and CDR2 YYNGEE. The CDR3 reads CASSVGLATYNEQFF. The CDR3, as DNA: TGTGCCAGCAGCGTTGGACTAGCGACCTACAATGAGCAGTTCTTC.

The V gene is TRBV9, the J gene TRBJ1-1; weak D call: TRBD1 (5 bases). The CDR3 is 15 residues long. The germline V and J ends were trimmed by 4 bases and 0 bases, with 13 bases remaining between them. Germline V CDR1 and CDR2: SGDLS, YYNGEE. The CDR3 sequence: CASSRLDSLNTEAFF. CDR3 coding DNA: TGTGCCAGCAGCCGATTAGACAGTCTGAACACTGAAGCTTTCTTT.

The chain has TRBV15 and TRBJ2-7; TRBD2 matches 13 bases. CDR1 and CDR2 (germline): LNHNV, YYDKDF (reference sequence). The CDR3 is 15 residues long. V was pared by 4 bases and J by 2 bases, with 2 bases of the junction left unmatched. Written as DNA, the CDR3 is TGTGCCACCAGCATCGGACTAGCGGGAGCCTACGAGCAGTACTTC. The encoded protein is CATSIGLAGAYEQYF.

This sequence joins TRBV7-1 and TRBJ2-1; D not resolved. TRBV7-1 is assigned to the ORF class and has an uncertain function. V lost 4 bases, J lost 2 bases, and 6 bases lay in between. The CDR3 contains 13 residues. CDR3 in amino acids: CASSLLTYNEQFF. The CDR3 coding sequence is TGTGCCAGCAGCTTACTGACCTACAATGAGCAGTTCTTC.

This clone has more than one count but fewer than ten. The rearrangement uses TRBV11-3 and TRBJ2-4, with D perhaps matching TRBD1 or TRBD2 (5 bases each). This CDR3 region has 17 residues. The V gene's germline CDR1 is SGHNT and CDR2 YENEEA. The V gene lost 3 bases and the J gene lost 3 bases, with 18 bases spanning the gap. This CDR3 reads CASSLRFRDVFKNIQYF. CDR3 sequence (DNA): TGTGCCAGCAGCTTGAGGTTCAGGGACGTTTTCAAAAACATTCAGTACTTC.

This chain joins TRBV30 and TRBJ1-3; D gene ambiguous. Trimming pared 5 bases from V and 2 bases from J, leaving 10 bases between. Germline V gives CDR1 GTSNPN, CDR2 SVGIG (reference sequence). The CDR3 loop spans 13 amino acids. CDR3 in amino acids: CAWAYTAGNTIYF. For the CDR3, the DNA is TGTGCCTGGGCCTACACCGCTGGAAACACCATATATTTT.

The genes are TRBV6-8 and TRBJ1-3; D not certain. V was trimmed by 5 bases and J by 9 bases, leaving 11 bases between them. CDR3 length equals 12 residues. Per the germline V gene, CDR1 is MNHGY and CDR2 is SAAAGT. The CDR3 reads CASSEDRITIYF. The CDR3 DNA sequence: TGTGCCAGCAGTGAGGACCGTATCACCATATATTTT.

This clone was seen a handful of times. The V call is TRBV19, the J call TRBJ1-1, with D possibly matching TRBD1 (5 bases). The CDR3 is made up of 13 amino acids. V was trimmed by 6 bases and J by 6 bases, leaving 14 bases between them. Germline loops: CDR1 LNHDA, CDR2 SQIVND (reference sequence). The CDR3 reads CASRFQGSSEAFF. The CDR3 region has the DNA TGTGCCAGTAGATTCCAGGGTTCATCTGAAGCTTTCTTT.

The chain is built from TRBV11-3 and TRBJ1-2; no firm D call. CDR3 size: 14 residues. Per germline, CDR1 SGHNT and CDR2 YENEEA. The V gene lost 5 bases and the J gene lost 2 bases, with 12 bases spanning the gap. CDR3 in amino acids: CASSPASGNYGYTF. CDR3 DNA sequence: TGTGCCAGCAGCCCCGCTTCGGGGAACTATGGCTACACCTTC.

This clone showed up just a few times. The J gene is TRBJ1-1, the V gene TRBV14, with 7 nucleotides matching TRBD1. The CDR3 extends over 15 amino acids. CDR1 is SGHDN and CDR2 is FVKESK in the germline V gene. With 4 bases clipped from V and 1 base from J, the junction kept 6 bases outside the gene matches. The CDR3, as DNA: TGTGCCAGCAGCCCGCGGACAGGATGGAACACTGAAGCTTTCTTT. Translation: CASSPRTGWNTEAFF.

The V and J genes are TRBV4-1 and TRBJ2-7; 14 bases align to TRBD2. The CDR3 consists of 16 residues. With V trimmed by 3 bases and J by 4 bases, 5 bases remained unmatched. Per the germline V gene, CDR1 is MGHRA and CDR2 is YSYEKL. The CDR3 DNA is TGCGCCAGCAGCCAGGGACTAGCGGGAGAACTATACGAGCAGTACTTC. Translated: CASSQGLAGELYEQYF.

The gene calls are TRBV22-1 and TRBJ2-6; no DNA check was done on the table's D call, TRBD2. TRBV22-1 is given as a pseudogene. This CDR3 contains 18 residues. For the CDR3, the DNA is TGTCCTGGGAGGGTTATTGGAAGCGAACAAAGTCGGGCCAACGTCCTGACTTTC. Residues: CPGRVIGSEQSRANVLTF.

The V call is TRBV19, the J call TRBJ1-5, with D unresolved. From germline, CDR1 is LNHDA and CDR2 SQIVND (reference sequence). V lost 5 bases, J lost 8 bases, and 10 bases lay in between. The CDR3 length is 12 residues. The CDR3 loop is CASSRGYEPQHF. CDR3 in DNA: TGTGCCAGTAGTCGGGGATACGAGCCCCAGCATTTT.

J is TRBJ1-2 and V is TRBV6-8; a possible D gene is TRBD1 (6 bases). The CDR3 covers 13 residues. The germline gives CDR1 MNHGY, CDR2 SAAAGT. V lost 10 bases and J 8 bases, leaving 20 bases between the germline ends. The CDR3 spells CAISKTGDAGYTF. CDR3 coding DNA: TGTGCCATCAGCAAGACAGGAGATGCGGGCTACACCTTC.

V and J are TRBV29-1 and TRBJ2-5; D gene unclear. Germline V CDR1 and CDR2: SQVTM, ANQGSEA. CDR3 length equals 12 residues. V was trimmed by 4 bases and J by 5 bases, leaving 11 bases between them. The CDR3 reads CSVGGQMETQYF. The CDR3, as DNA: TGCAGCGTTGGTGGCCAAATGGAGACCCAGTACTTC.

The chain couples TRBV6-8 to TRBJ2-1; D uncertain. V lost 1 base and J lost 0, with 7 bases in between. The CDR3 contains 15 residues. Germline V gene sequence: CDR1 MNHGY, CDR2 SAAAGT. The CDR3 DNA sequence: TGTGCCAGCAGTTACTGGGCTAGCTCCTACAATGAGCAGTTCTTC. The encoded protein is CASSYWASSYNEQFF.

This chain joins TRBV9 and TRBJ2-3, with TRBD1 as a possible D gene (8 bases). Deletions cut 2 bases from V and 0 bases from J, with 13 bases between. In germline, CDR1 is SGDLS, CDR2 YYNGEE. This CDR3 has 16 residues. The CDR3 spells CASSVLQGGSTDTQYF. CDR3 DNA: TGTGCCAGCAGCGTCCTACAGGGGGGGAGCACAGATACGCAGTATTTT.

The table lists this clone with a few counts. As DNA, the CDR3 is TGTGCCAGCGGAGATCTACAGGGCGACACTGAAGCTTTCTTT. This sequence encodes CASGDLQGDTEAFF. The rearrangement links TRBV11-3 to TRBJ1-1; tentative D call: TRBD1 (6 bases). Germline V gene sequence: CDR1 SGHNT, CDR2 YENEEA. The CDR3 is 14 residues long. Trimming pared 8 bases from V and 3 bases from J, leaving 16 bases between.

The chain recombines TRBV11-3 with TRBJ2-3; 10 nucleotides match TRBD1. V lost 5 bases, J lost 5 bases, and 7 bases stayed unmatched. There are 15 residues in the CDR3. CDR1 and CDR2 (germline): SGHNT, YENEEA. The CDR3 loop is CASSLRQGAGDTQYF. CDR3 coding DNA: TGTGCCAGCAGCCTACGACAGGGGGCGGGAGATACGCAGTATTTT.

The CDR3: CASSLGRGADTQYF. CDR3 DNA sequence: TGCGCCAGCAGCTTGGGAAGGGGCGCAGATACGCAGTATTTT. The J gene is TRBJ2-3, the V gene TRBV5-1; the D gene is possibly TRBD1 (5 bases). The V gene's germline CDR1 is SGHRS and CDR2 YFSETQ. The germline V and J ends were trimmed by 0 bases and 4 bases, with 9 bases remaining between them. The CDR3 is made up of 14 amino acids.